In its sample, the clone carrying this T cell receptor beta chain was seen a few times. Its antigen is still unknown. A second about 6 to 11 cycle PCR used barcoded and J-beta primers. TCRdb re-analysed the 5' RACE reads in MiXCR, keeping a single row per CDR3 protein. The sample includes about 680,000 distinct CDR3 sequences, 45% to 50% of them seen just once. This specimen comes from a study of blood T cells in healthy people across ages. Findings and limits, study-wide: As age increased, TCR beta diversity per million T cells fell in a roughly linear fashion.

There are 15 residues in the CDR3. The V gene's germline CDR1 is SGHKS and CDR2 YYEKEE (reference sequence). V shed 4 bases, J shed 2 bases, and the junction held 3 bases outside the gene matches. The V gene is TRBV5-5, the J gene TRBJ2-3, with 11 bases fitting TRBD2. This clonotype originated in a woman aged 55 to 70 in good health. Sequenced input: blood. CDR3 DNA: TGTGCCAGCAGCCAGACTAGCGGGATCACAGATACGCAGTATTTT. Translation: CASSQTSGITDTQYF.